This entry lists 21 T cell receptor beta chains sequenced from one sample in a study of shared clonotypes between healthy human individuals. Measured with immunoSEQ multiplex PCR; TCRdb has only the in-frame clones, and not every one. The top ten hold about 0.4% of the sample, which has over 1.5 million clones, around 98% seen once. Sequenced sample: naive CD4+ T cells sorted from blood. Subset given: CD45RA+ positively selected. These receptors were collected from a man younger than 45 in good health.

The chain links TRBV25-1 to TRBJ2-1; TRBD1 matches 8 bases. V lost 5 bases to trimming and J lost 1 base; unmatched junction nucleotides: 1. CDR3 length: 14 residues. Germline lookup yields CDR1 MGHDK and CDR2 SYGVNS. The CDR3 DNA reads as TGTGCCAGCAGTCGACAGGGGTCCTACAATGAGCAGTTCTTC. Protein product: CASSRQGSYNEQFF.

This clone has a single count. The V call is TRBV2, the J call TRBJ2-7, with 7 bases lining up with TRBD2. Germline loops: CDR1 SNHLY, CDR2 FYNNEI. Germline trimming cut 7 bases from V and 2 bases from J; bases unmatched to any gene: 11. The CDR3 covers 15 residues. CDR3 loop: CASNGGGGTPYEQYF. For the CDR3, the DNA is TGTGCCAGCAACGGCGGGGGAGGGACTCCCTACGAGCAGTACTTC.

This chain uses TRBV15 with TRBJ2-7, with a weak D call TRBD1 (5 bases). Trimming left V 1 base short and J 7 bases short, with 14 bases between. CDR1 LNHNV and CDR2 YYDKDF come from the germline V gene (reference sequence). This CDR3 has 14 amino acids. CDR3 region: CATSRVPGLGEQYF. The CDR3 DNA reads TGTGCCACCAGCAGAGTTCCAGGGCTGGGTGAGCAGTACTTC.

V gene TRBV19 combines with J gene TRBJ2-3; 8 bases fit TRBD1. This CDR3 has 16 amino acids. Trimming at V came to 2 bases and at J to 6 bases, leaving 10 bases not matched to a gene. Germline CDR1 and CDR2: LNHDA and SQIVND (reference sequence). The CDR3 nucleotides read TGTGCCAGTAGTATAAGGAGCCAGGGGGCCAGGGATACGCAGTATTTT. Protein product: CASSIRSQGARDTQYF.

V gene TRBV20-1 combines with J gene TRBJ2-7; possibly TRBD2 for D (6 bases). Trimming took 5 bases from V and 7 from J, leaving 12 bases between them. In germline, CDR1 is DFQATT, CDR2 SNEGSKA (reference sequence). The CDR3 sequence is 11 residues long. Written as DNA, the CDR3 is TGCAGTGCTCAGCTCCGGGGGGAGCAGTACTTC. The encoded protein is CSAQLRGEQYF.

The CDR3 is CASSEQGSYGYTF. Written as DNA, the CDR3 is TGCGCCAGCAGCGAACAGGGAAGCTATGGCTACACCTTC. The chain uses TRBV5-1 and TRBJ1-2; weak D call: TRBD1 (6 bases). Germline CDR1 is SGHRS and CDR2 is YFSETQ. Trimming shortened V by 4 bases and J by 4 bases, and 11 bases separated the two germline ends. The CDR3 totals 13 residues.

This sequence joins TRBV5-1 and TRBJ2-2; D not certain. The CDR3 has 12 amino acids. In germline, CDR1 is SGHRS, CDR2 YFSETQ. V was pared by 7 bases and J by 0 bases, with 4 bases between. CDR3 region: CASGTNTGELFF. The CDR3 DNA reads TGCGCCAGCGGAACGAACACCGGGGAGCTGTTTTTT. The variable domain in full, with the rest retrieved from reference TRBV5-1 and TRBJ2-2, is KAGVTQTPRYLIKTRGQQVTLSCSPISGHRSVSWYQQTPGQGLQFLFEYFSETQRNKGNFPGRFSGRQFSNSRSEMNVSTLELGDSALYLCASGTNTGELFFGEGSRLTVL.

V usage is TRBV4-1 and J usage is TRBJ2-7; D not resolved. CDR1 is MGHRA, CDR2 YSYEKL, per germline. The CDR3 has 14 amino acids. V lost 1 base and J lost 4, with 11 bases in between. CDR3 coding DNA: TGCGCCAGCAGCCAAGCGCCCCAGCGTTACGAGCAGTACTTC. This sequence encodes CASSQAPQRYEQYF.

This chain connects TRBV27 to TRBJ2-1; no clear D gene. Germline V gene lookup returns CDR1 MNHEY and CDR2 SMNVEV (reference sequence). V was shortened by 7 bases and J by 9 bases, with 13 bases between the two germline ends. The CDR3 extends over 12 amino acids. The CDR3 bases are TGTGCCAGCACCAGGTCGGGTAGTGAGCAGTTCTTC. The encoded protein is CASTRSGSEQFF.

The CDR3 loop is CASRGAGGTQYF. The DNA for the CDR3 is TGTGCCAGCAGGGGAGCGGGAGGGACCCAGTACTTC. The rearrangement uses TRBV6-1 and TRBJ2-5; 9 nucleotides match TRBD2. V was clipped by 6 bases and J by 7 bases; unmatched bases: 3. The CDR3 is 12 residues long. Germline loops: CDR1 MNHNS, CDR2 SASEGT.

The chain recombines TRBV7-9 with TRBJ1-5; D unresolved. The V gene lost 4 bases and the J gene lost 8 bases, with 15 bases spanning the gap. CDR3 length equals 14 residues. Germline CDR1 reads SEHNR; CDR2 reads FQNEAQ (reference sequence). The CDR3 DNA sequence: TGTGCCAGCAGCTCGGACGGGAGTTTAAAGCCCCAGCATTTT. Amino acids: CASSSDGSLKPQHF.

The V gene is TRBV5-5, the J gene TRBJ2-1; TRBD1 aligns across 8 bases. V trimming: 2 bases; J trimming: 2 bases; junction bases outside the gene matches: 6. The CDR3 runs to 16 residues. The V gene's germline CDR1 is SGHKS and CDR2 YYEKEE (reference sequence). The CDR3 region is CASSFESGGPYNEQFF. In nucleotides, the CDR3 is TGTGCCAGCAGCTTCGAATCAGGGGGCCCCTACAATGAGCAGTTCTTC. Full variable domain (missing parts from reference TRBV5-5 and TRBJ2-1): DAGVTQSPTHLIKTRGQQVTLRCSPISGHKSVSWYQQVLGQGPQFIFQYYEKEERGRGNFPDRFSARQFPNYSSELNVNALLLGDSALYLCASSFESGGPYNEQFFGPGTRLTVL.

The chain is built from TRBV6-5 and TRBJ2-2; D may be TRBD1 (5 bases). The CDR3 has 14 amino acids. V was pared by 5 bases and J by 0 bases, with 7 bases between. Germline V gives CDR1 MNHEY, CDR2 SVGAGI. The CDR3 loop is CASSKGPNTGELFF. For the CDR3, the DNA is TGTGCCAGCAGTAAGGGGCCGAACACCGGGGAGCTGTTTTTT.

This clone was detected only once. The chain employs TRBV27 and TRBJ2-1; 12 bases map to TRBD2. CDR1 is MNHEY and CDR2 is SMNVEV in the germline V gene (reference sequence). The junction had 5 bases not matched to a gene; V was cut back by 4 bases and J by 4 bases. This CDR3 has 16 residues. For the CDR3, the DNA is TGTGCCAGCAGTTCCCGGACTAGCGGGGTTTACAATGAGCAGTTCTTC. Translation gives CASSSRTSGVYNEQFF.

The gene calls are TRBV5-6 and TRBJ1-5; possibly TRBD1 for D (5 bases). There are 15 residues in the CDR3. V gave up 1 base and J gave up 5 bases, with 13 bases separating them. Germline V gene lookup returns CDR1 SGHDT and CDR2 YYEEEE. CDR3 protein: CASSLFWQGDQPQHF. The CDR3 DNA reads as TGTGCCAGCAGCTTGTTTTGGCAGGGAGATCAGCCCCAGCATTTT.

The chain links TRBV10-3 to TRBJ2-1, with 8 bases aligning to TRBD1. The CDR3 spans 16 residues. Germline V gene lookup returns CDR1 ENHRY and CDR2 SYGVKD. V shed 5 bases and J 7 bases; nucleotides not matched to a gene: 13. The CDR3 coding sequence is TGTGCCATCAGTACCCCGCTAGGTACAGGGGGGAATGAGCAGTTCTTC. Its protein is CAISTPLGTGGNEQFF.

In DNA, the CDR3 is TGTGCCAGCAGCGCCCGACTAGCGGGGGGGGAGACCCAGTACTTC. Protein: CASSARLAGGETQYF. The chain carries TRBV9 and TRBJ2-5; 14 bases are a match to TRBD2. The CDR3 is 15 amino acids. V was pared by 3 bases and J by 5 bases, with 3 bases of the junction left unmatched. Looked up from germline, CDR1 is SGDLS and CDR2 is YYNGEE.

The chain combines TRBV28 with TRBJ2-3; the match to TRBD1 covers 8 bases. The CDR3 loop spans 16 amino acids. The ends lost 6 bases at V and 5 bases at J; junction bases unmatched: 13. Germline CDR1 reads MDHEN; CDR2 reads SYDVKM. The CDR3 spells CASSMLQGALLDTQYF. Here the CDR3 DNA reads TGTGCCAGCAGCATGCTTCAGGGGGCGCTGTTAGATACGCAGTATTTT.

About this clone: At one boundary the junction diverges from the germline segment, which might be a read error. The chain links TRBV7-7 to TRBJ1-1; D not resolved. The germline gives CDR1 SSHAT, CDR2 FNYEAQ (reference sequence). The CDR3 is made up of 13 amino acids. The CDR3 nucleotides are TGTGCTAGCAGTTATGGCATGAACACTGAAGCTTTCTTT. Translated: CASSYGMNTEAFF.

The chain joins TRBV9 to TRBJ2-1; TRBD2 matches at 12 bases. J lost 0 bases, V lost 4 bases, and 11 bases had no gene match. Germline-derived CDR1 and CDR2 are SGDLS and YYNGEE. The CDR3 is made up of 19 amino acids. The CDR3 region has the DNA TGTGCCAGCAGCCCGCAGACTAGCGGGAGTTGGTTCTCCTACAATGAGCAGTTCTTC. Translation: CASSPQTSGSWFSYNEQFF.

This clone appeared a single time. The V and J genes are TRBV10-3 and TRBJ1-2; weak D call: TRBD1 (6 bases). From germline, CDR1 is ENHRY and CDR2 SYGVKD. The CDR3 loop spans 11 amino acids. The V end lost 2 bases, the J end lost 11 bases, and 9 bases lay between the germline ends. The CDR3, as DNA: TGTGCCATCAGTGAGGCGGGGGCTTACACCTTC. This translates into CAISEAGAYTF.